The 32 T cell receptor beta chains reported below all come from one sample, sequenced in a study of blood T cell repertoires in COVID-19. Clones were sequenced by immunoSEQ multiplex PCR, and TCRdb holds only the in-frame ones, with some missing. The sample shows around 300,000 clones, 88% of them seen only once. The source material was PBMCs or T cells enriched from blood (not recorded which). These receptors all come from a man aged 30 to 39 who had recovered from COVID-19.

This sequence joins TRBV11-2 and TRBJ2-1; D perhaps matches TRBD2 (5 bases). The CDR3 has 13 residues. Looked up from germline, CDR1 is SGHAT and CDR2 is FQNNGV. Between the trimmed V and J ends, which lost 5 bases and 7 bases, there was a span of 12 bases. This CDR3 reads CASSILGGNEQFF. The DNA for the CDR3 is TGTGCCAGCAGCATCCTAGGAGGTAATGAGCAGTTCTTC. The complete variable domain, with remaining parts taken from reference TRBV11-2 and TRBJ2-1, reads EAGVAQSPRYKIIEKRQSVAFWCNPISGHATLYWYQQILGQGPKLLIQFQNNGVVDDSQLPKDRFSAERLKGVDSTLKIQPAKLEDSAVYLCASSILGGNEQFFGPGTRLTVL.

In DNA form, the CDR3 reads TGTGCCAGCAGCCAAGAGTCAGGACTAGCGACACCCTACGAGCAGTACTTC. This encodes CASSQESGLATPYEQYF. The rearrangement uses TRBV4-2 and TRBJ2-7; 9 positions agree with TRBD2. J lost 2 bases, V lost 0 bases, and 8 bases had no gene match. Germline V gene data show CDR1 as LGHNA and CDR2 as YNFKEQ. The CDR3 covers 17 residues.

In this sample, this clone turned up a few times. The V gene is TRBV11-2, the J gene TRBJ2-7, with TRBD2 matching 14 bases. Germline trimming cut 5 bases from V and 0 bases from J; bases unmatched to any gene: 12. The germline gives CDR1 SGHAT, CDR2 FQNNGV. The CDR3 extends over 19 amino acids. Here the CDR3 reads CASSPPPSGLAGASYEQYF. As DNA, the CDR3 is TGTGCCAGCAGCCCACCTCCGTCGGGACTAGCGGGGGCCTCCTACGAGCAGTACTTC.

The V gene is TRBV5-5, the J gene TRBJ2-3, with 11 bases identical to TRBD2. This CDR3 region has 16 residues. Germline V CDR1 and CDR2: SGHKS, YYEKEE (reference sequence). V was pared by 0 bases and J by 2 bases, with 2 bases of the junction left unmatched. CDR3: CASSLGLAGSTDTQYF. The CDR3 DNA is TGTGCCAGCAGCTTGGGACTAGCGGGATCCACAGATACGCAGTATTTT.

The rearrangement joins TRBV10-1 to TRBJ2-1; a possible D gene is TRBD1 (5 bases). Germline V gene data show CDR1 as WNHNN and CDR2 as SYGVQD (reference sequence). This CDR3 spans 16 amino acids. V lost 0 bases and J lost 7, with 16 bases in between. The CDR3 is CASSESRGYYLNEQFF. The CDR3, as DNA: TGCGCCAGCAGTGAGTCAAGGGGATATTACTTAAATGAGCAGTTCTTC.

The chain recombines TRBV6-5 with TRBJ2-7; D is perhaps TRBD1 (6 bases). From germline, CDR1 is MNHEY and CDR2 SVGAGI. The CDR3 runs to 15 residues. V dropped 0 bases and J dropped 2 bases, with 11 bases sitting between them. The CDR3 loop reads CASSYSGQRAYEQYF. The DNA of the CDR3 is TGTGCCAGCAGTTACTCTGGACAGCGAGCCTACGAGCAGTACTTC.

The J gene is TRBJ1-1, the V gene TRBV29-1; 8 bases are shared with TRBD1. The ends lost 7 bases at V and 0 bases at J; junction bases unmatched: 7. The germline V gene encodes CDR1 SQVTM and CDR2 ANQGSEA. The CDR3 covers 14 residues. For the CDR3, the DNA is TGCAGCGCCTTTACGGACAGGGTGAACACTGAAGCTTTCTTT. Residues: CSAFTDRVNTEAFF.

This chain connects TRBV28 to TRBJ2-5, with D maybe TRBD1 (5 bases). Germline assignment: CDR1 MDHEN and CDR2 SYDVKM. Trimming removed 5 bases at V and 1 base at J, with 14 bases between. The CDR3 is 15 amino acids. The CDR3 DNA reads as TGTGCCAGCAGTGGAACCACGACAGCCCAAGAGACCCAGTACTTC. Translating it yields CASSGTTTAQETQYF.

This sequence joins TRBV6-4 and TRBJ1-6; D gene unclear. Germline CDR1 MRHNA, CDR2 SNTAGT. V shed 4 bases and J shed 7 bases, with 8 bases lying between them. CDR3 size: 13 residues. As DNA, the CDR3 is TGTGCCAGCAGTGCAAACAGCAATTCACCCCTCCACTTT. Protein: CASSANSNSPLHF.

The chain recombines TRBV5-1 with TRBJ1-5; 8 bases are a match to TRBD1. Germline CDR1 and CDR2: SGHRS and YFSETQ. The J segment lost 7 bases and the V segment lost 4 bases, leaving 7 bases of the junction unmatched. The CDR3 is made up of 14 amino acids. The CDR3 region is CASSVDRGGQPQHF. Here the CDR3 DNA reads TGCGCCAGCAGCGTCGACAGGGGCGGGCAGCCCCAGCATTTT.

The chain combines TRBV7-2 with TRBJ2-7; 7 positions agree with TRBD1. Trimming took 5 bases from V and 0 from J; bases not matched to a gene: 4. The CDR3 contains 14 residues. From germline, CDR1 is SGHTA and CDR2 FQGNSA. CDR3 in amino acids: CASSKDRFSYEQYF. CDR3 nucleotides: TGTGCCAGCAGCAAGGACAGGTTCTCCTACGAGCAGTACTTC.

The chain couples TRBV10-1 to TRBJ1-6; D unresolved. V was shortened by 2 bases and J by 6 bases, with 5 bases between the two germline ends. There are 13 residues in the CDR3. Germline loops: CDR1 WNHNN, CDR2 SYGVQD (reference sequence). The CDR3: CASSERVNSPLHF. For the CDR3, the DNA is TGCGCCAGCAGTGAGCGGGTTAATTCACCCCTCCACTTT.

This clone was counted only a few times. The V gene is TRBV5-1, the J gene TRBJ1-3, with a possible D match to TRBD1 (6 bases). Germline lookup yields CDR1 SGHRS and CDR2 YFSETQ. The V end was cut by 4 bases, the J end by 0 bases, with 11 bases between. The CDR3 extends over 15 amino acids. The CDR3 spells CASSRGTSSGNTIYF. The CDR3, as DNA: TGCGCCAGCAGCAGAGGGACAAGCTCTGGAAACACCATATATTTT. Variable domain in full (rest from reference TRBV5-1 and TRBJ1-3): KAGVTQTPRYLIKTRGQQVTLSCSPISGHRSVSWYQQTPGQGLQFLFEYFSETQRNKGNFPGRFSGRQFSNSRSEMNVSTLELGDSALYLCASSRGTSSGNTIYFGEGSWLTVV.

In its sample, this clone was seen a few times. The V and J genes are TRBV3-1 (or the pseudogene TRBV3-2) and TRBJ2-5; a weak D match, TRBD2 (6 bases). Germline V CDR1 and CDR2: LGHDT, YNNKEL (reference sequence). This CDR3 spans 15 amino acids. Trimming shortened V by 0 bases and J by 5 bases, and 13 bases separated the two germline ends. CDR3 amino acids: CASSQDPSGGETQYF. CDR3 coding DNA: TGTGCCAGCAGCCAAGATCCTAGTGGAGGGGAGACCCAGTACTTC.

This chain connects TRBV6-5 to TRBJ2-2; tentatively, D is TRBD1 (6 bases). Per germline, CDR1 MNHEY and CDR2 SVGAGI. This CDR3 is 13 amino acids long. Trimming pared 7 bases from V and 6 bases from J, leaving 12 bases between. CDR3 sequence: CASTNRASGELFF. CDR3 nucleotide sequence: TGTGCCAGCACAAACAGGGCCTCCGGGGAGCTGTTTTTT.

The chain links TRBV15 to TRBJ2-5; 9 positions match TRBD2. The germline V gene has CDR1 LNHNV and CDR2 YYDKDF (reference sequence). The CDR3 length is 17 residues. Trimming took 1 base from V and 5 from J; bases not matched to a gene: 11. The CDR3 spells CATSRGLGGGAGETQYF. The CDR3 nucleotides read TGTGCCACCAGCAGAGGTTTGGGCGGGGGGGCCGGGGAGACCCAGTACTTC.

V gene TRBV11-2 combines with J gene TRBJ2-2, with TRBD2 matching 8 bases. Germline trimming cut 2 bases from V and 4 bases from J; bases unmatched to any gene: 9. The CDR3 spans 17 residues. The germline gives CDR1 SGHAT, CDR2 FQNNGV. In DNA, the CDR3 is TGTGCCAGCAGCTTAAGAGCCGGGGGGGCCGGCACCGGGGAGCTGTTTTTT. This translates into CASSLRAGGAGTGELFF.

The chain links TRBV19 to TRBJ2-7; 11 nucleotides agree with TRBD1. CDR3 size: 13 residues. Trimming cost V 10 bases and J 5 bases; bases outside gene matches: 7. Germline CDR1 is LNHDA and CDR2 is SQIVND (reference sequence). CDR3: CATSDRGRDEQYF. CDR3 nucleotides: TGTGCCACATCGGACAGGGGGCGTGACGAGCAGTACTTC. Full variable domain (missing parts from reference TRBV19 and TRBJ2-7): DGGITQSPKYLFRKEGQNVTLSCEQNLNHDAMYWYRQDPGQGLRLIYYSQIVNDFQKGDIAEGYSVSREKKESFPLTVTSAQKNPTAFYLCATSDRGRDEQYFGPGTRLTVT.

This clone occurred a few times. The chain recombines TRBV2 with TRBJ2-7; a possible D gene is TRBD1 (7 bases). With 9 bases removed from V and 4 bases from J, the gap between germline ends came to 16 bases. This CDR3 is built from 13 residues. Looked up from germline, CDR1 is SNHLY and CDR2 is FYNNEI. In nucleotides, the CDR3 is TGTGCCAGACGGTTGACAGGGACTTACGAGCAGTACTTC. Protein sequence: CARRLTGTYEQYF.

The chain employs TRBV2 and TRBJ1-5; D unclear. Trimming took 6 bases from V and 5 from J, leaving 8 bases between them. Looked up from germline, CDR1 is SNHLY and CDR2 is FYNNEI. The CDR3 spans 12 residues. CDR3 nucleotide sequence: TGTGCCAGCAGGTTCCTAGATCAGCCCCAGCATTTT. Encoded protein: CASRFLDQPQHF.

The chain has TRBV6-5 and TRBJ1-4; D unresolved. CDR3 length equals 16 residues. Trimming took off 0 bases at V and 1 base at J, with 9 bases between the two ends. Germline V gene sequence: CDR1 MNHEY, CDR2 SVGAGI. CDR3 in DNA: TGTGCCAGCAGTTACTCAAGCGGGGAAACTAATGAAAAACTGTTTTTT. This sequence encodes CASSYSSGETNEKLFF.

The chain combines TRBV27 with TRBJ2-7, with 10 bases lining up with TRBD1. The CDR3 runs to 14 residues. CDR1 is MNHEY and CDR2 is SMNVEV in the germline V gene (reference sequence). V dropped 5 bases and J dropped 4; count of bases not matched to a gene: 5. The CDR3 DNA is TGTGCCAGCAGTATTAGGGACAGGGGTTACGAGCAGTACTTC. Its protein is CASSIRDRGYEQYF.

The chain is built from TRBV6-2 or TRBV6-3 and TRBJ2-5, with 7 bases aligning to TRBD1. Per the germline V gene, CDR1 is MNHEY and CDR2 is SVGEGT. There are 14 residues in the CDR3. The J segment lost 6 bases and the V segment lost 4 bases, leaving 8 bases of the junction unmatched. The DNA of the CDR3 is TGTGCCAGCAGTTTTCCCGACAGGGAGCAGACCCAGTACTTC. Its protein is CASSFPDREQTQYF.

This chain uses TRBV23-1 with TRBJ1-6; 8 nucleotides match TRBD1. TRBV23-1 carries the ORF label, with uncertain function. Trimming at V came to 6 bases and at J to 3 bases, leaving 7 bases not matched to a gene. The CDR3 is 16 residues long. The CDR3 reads CASSGTGGFYNSPLHF. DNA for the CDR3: TGCGCCAGCAGCGGCACAGGGGGATTCTATAATTCACCCCTCCACTTT.

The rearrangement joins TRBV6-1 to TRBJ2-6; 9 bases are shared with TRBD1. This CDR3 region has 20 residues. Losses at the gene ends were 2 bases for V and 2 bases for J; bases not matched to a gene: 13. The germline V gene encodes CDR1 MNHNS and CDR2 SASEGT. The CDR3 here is CASSEWPGTGLSAGANVLTF. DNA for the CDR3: TGTGCCAGCAGTGAATGGCCCGGGACAGGGTTAAGTGCTGGGGCCAACGTCCTGACTTTC.

The CDR3 coding sequence is TGTGCCAGCAGTGAGTCCAGCGGGGGGGCAACAGATACGCAGTATTTT. It translates to CASSESSGGATDTQYF. The rearrangement links TRBV6-4 to TRBJ2-3, with TRBD2 matching over 10 bases. After removal of 3 bases from V and 3 bases from J, the junction contained 6 bases not matched to a gene. CDR1 is MRHNA, CDR2 SNTAGT, per germline. The length of the CDR3 is 16 residues.

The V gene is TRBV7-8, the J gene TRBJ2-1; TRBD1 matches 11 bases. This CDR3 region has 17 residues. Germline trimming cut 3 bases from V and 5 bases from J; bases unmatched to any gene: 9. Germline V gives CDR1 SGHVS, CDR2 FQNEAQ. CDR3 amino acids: CASSFRRPGQGDNEQFF. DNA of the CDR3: TGTGCCAGCAGCTTTAGGCGACCGGGACAGGGGGACAATGAGCAGTTCTTC.

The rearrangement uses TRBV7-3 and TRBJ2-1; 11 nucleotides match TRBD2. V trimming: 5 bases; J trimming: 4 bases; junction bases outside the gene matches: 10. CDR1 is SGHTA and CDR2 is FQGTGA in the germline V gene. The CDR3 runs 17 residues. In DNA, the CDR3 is TGTGCCAGCAGCCCAAATTTAGCGGGGGGGACTTACAATGAGCAGTTCTTC. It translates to CASSPNLAGGTYNEQFF.

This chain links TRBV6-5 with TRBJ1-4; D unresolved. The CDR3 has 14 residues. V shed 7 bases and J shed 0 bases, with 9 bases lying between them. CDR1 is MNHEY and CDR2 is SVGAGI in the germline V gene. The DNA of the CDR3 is TGTGCCAGCAATCTCCCTGCAACTAATGAAAAACTGTTTTTT. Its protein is CASNLPATNEKLFF.

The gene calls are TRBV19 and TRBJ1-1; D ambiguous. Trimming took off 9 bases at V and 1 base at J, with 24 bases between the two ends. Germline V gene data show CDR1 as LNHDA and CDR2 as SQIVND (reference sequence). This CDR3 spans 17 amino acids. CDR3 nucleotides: TGTGCCAGCACAGCACTGACACCATTCGACCCGAACACTGAAGCTTTCTTT. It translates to CASTALTPFDPNTEAFF.

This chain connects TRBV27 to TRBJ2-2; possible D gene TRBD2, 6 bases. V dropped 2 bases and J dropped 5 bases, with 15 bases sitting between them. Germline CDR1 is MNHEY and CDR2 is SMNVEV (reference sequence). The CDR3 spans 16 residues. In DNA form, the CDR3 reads TGTGCCAGCAGTTTAGGGGCAGGGAGGAGAACCGGGGAGCTGTTTTTT. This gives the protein CASSLGAGRRTGELFF.

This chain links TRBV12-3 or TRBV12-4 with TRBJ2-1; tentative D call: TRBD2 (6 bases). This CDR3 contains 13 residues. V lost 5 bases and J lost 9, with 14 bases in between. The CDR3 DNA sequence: TGTGCCAGCAGTCCTGGGCAGGGAGGTGAGCAGTTCTTC. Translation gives CASSPGQGGEQFF.